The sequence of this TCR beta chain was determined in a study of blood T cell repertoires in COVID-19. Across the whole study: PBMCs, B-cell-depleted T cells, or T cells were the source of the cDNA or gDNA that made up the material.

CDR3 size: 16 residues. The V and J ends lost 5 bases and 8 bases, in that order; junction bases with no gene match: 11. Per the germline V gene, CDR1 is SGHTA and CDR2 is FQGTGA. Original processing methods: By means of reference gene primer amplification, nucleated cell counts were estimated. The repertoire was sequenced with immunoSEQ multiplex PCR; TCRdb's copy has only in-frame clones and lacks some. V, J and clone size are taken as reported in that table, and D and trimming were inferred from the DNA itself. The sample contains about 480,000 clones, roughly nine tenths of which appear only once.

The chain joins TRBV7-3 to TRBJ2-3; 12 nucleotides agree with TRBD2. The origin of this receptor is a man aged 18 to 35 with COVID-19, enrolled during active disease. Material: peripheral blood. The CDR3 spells CASSPASGRAFSTQYF. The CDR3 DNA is TGTGCCAGCAGCCCCGCTAGCGGGAGGGCCTTTAGTACGCAGTATTTT.